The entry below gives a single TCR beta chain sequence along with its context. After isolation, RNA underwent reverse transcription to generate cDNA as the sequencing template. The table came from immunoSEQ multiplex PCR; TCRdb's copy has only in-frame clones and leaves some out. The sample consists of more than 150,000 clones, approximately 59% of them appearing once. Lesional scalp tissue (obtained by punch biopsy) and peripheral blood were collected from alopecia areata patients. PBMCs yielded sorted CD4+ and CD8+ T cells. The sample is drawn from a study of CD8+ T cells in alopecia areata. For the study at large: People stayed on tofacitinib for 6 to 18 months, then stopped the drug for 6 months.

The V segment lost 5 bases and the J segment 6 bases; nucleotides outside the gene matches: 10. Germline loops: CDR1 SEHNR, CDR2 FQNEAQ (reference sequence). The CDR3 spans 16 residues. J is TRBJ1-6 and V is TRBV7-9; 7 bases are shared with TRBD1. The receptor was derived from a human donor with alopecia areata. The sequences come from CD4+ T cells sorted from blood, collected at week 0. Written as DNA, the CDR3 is TGTGCCAGCAGCCTACAGGGGCCGAGCCGTAATTCACCCCTCCACTTT. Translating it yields CASSLQGPSRNSPLHF. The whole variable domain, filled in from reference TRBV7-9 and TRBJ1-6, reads DTGVSQNPRHKITKRGQNVTFRCDPISEHNRLYWYRQTLGQGPEFLTYFQNEAQLEKSRLLSDRFSAERPKGSFSTLEIQRTEQGDSAMYLCASSLQGPSRNSPLHFGNGTRLTVT.